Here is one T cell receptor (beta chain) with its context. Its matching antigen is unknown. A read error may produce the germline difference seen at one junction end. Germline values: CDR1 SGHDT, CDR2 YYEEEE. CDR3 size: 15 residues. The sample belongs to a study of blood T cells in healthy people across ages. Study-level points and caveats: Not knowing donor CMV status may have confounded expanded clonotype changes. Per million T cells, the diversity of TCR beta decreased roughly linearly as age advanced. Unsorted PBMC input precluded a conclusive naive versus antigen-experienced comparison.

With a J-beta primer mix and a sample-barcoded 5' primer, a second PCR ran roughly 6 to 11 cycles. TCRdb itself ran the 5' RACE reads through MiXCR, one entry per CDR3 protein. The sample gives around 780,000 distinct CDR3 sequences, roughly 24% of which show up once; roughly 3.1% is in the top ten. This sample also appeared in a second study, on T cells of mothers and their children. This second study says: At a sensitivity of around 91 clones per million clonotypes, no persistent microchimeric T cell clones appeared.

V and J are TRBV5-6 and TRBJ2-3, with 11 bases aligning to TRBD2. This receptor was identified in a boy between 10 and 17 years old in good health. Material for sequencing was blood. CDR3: CAGSYSGGAADTQYF. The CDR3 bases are TGTGCCGGCAGCTATAGCGGGGGGGCAGCAGATACGCAGTATTTT.